Listed below are T cell receptor beta chains from one sample, sequenced in a study of T cells in localized non-small cell lung cancer. The assay was immunoSEQ multiplex PCR, and TCRdb's table has in-frame clones only and misses some. Among about 40,000 clones listed, approximately 86% were seen once. Sample: peripheral blood, taken before any cancer treatment. Source of these receptors: a man between 18 and 50 years old with stage I lung adenocarcinoma. Both conserved end residues are part of each CDR3. The order of the fields is D gene, V gene, J gene, clone size, CDR3 protein, CDR3 DNA. The D gene is left open where the match is weak. Size tells how often a clone was seen (once, few, many) or the class of an expanded clone, and some rows leave it out.

D gene: .; V gene: TRBV9; J gene: TRBJ2-6; clone size: .; CDR3 protein: CASSVSSGANVLTF; CDR3 DNA: TGTGCCAGCAGTGTTAGCTCTGGGGCCAACGTCCTGACTTTC
D gene: TRBD1; V gene: TRBV2; J gene: TRBJ1-2; clone size: .; CDR3 protein: CASSPPGGNYGYTF; CDR3 DNA: TGTGCCAGCAGTCCCCCAGGGGGGAACTATGGCTACACCTTC
D gene: .; V gene: TRBV4-1; J gene: TRBJ1-1; clone size: .; CDR3 protein: CASSQERMVNTEAFF; CDR3 DNA: TGCGCCAGCAGCCAAGAAAGGATGGTGAACACTGAAGCTTTCTTT
D gene: .; V gene: TRBV4-3; J gene: TRBJ2-7; clone size: .; CDR3 protein: CASSQDPGGDQGYEQYF; CDR3 DNA: TGCGCCAGCAGCCAAGACCCGGGGGGCGATCAAGGCTACGAGCAGTACTTC
D gene: TRBD1; V gene: TRBV6-6; J gene: TRBJ2-6; clone size: .; CDR3 protein: CASSEQTGSGANVLTF; CDR3 DNA: TGTGCCAGCAGCGAACAGACAGGGTCTGGGGCCAACGTCCTGACTTTC
D gene: TRBD2; V gene: TRBV7-2; J gene: TRBJ2-5; clone size: .; CDR3 protein: CASSSGLSRYQETQYF; CDR3 DNA: TGTGCCAGCAGCTCGGGACTATCCCGGTACCAAGAGACCCAGTACTTC
D gene: .; V gene: TRBV30; J gene: TRBJ1-2; clone size: .; CDR3 protein: CAWGVSRAYGYTF; CDR3 DNA: TGTGCCTGGGGTGTGAGTCGGGCCTATGGCTACACCTTC
D gene: TRBD1; V gene: TRBV19; J gene: TRBJ1-2; clone size: .; CDR3 protein: CASSILAGGDYGYTF; CDR3 DNA: TGTGCCAGTAGTATTCTGGCAGGGGGTGACTATGGCTACACCTTC
D gene: TRBD2; V gene: TRBV2; J gene: TRBJ2-3; clone size: .; CDR3 protein: CASSELPAGDTQYF; CDR3 DNA: TGTGCCAGCAGCGAGCTCCCCGCGGGGGACACGCAGTATTTT
D gene: .; V gene: TRBV18; J gene: TRBJ2-5; clone size: .; CDR3 protein: CASSPGGETQYF; CDR3 DNA: TGTGCCAGCTCACCAGGGGGAGAGACCCAGTACTTC
D gene: TRBD2; V gene: TRBV6-5; J gene: TRBJ2-7; clone size: .; CDR3 protein: CASRPRTSGGHEQYF; CDR3 DNA: TGTGCCAGCAGACCCCGGACTAGCGGGGGCCACGAGCAGTACTTC
D gene: .; V gene: TRBV7-6; J gene: TRBJ2-5; clone size: .; CDR3 protein: CASSSTHPTGTQETQYF; CDR3 DNA: TGTGCCAGCAGTTCCACCCACCCGACAGGCACACAAGAGACCCAGTACTTC
D gene: .; V gene: TRBV6-5; J gene: TRBJ1-2; clone size: .; CDR3 protein: CASGGKRSYTF; CDR3 DNA: TGTGCCAGCGGGGGGAAGAGGAGCTACACCTTC
D gene: TRBD1; V gene: TRBV15; J gene: TRBJ1-6; clone size: few; CDR3 protein: CATSRSTGGDSPLHF; CDR3 DNA: TGTGCCACCAGCAGATCGACAGGGGGCGATTCACCCCTCCACTTT
D gene: .; V gene: TRBV5-6; J gene: TRBJ2-1; clone size: .; CDR3 protein: CASSSGLRNEQFF; CDR3 DNA: TGTGCCAGCAGCTCGGGACTCCGCAATGAGCAGTTCTTC
D gene: .; V gene: TRBV5-4; J gene: TRBJ2-1; clone size: few; CDR3 protein: CASSLVGAFNEQFF; CDR3 DNA: TGTGCCAGCAGCTTGGTAGGGGCTTTTAATGAGCAGTTCTTC
D gene: TRBD2; V gene: TRBV28; J gene: TRBJ2-7; clone size: .; CDR3 protein: CASVSGGTYYEQYF; CDR3 DNA: TGTGCCAGCGTTAGCGGGGGGACATACTACGAGCAGTACTTC
D gene: .; V gene: TRBV28; J gene: TRBJ2-2; clone size: .; CDR3 protein: CASSFSFTGELFF; CDR3 DNA: TGTGCCAGCAGTTTCTCTTTCACCGGGGAGCTGTTTTTT
D gene: TRBD1; V gene: TRBV5-8; J gene: TRBJ2-2; clone size: .; CDR3 protein: CASSRPGQSTGELFF; CDR3 DNA: TGTGCCAGCAGCCGGCCGGGACAGAGCACCGGGGAGCTGTTTTTT
D gene: .; V gene: TRBV6-1; J gene: TRBJ2-7; clone size: .; CDR3 protein: CASSEVVGAEQYF; CDR3 DNA: TGTGCCAGCAGTGAAGTGGTGGGTGCCGAGCAGTACTTC
D gene: .; V gene: TRBV13; J gene: TRBJ2-7; clone size: .; CDR3 protein: CASSLTVLERDSYEQYF; CDR3 DNA: TGTGCCAGCAGCCTCACCGTTCTTGAGAGGGACTCCTACGAGCAGTACTTC
D gene: .; V gene: TRBV5-5; J gene: TRBJ1-6; clone size: .; CDR3 protein: CASSPRTDLSSYNSPLHF; CDR3 DNA: TGTGCCAGCAGCCCACGGACTGATTTAAGCTCCTATAATTCACCCCTCCACTTT
D gene: .; V gene: TRBV1; J gene: TRBJ1-1; clone size: .; CDR3 protein: CTSSQDRKTGMNTEAFF; CDR3 DNA: TGCACCAGCAGCCAAGATAGGAAGACAGGGATGAACACTGAAGCTTTCTTT
D gene: TRBD1; V gene: TRBV19; J gene: TRBJ1-1; clone size: few; CDR3 protein: CASSIDLPTGPNTEAFF; CDR3 DNA: TGTGCCAGTAGTATAGATTTGCCGACAGGGCCTAACACTGAAGCTTTCTTT
D gene: TRBD1; V gene: TRBV7-2; J gene: TRBJ2-5; clone size: .; CDR3 protein: CASSSYRGQETQYF; CDR3 DNA: TGTGCCAGCAGCTCCTACAGGGGCCAAGAGACCCAGTACTTC
D gene: .; V gene: TRBV7-2; J gene: TRBJ1-1; clone size: once; CDR3 protein: CASSLVGGSRMNTEAFF; CDR3 DNA: TGTGCCAGCAGCTTAGTTGGGGGGAGCCGTATGAACACTGAAGCTTTCTTT
D gene: .; V gene: TRBV15; J gene: TRBJ1-1; clone size: .; CDR3 protein: CATSRGGLVTEAFF; CDR3 DNA: TGTGCCACCAGCAGAGGAGGGTTGGTCACTGAAGCTTTCTTT
D gene: TRBD1; V gene: TRBV9; J gene: TRBJ2-2; clone size: few; CDR3 protein: CASSPDQYNRQGAGTGELFF; CDR3 DNA: TGTGCCAGCAGCCCTGACCAATATAACCGGCAGGGGGCAGGCACCGGGGAGCTGTTTTTT
D gene: .; V gene: TRBV5-1; J gene: TRBJ2-1; clone size: .; CDR3 protein: CASSSPRGRANNEQFF; CDR3 DNA: TGCGCCAGCAGCTCCCCTCGAGGGAGAGCAAACAATGAGCAGTTCTTC
D gene: .; V gene: TRBV7-3; J gene: TRBJ2-6; clone size: .; CDR3 protein: CASSNPGYFGANVLTF; CDR3 DNA: TGTGCCAGCAGCAACCCAGGGTACTTTGGGGCCAACGTCCTGACTTTC
D gene: .; V gene: TRBV11-2; J gene: TRBJ2-3; clone size: .; CDR3 protein: CASSLRTPGDTQYF; CDR3 DNA: TGTGCCAGCAGCCTAAGGACTCCCGGGGATACGCAGTATTTT
D gene: .; V gene: TRBV6-1; J gene: TRBJ2-2; clone size: .; CDR3 protein: CASSYVGELFF; CDR3 DNA: TGTGCCAGCAGTTACGTCGGGGAGCTGTTTTTT
D gene: .; V gene: TRBV30; J gene: TRBJ1-5; clone size: .; CDR3 protein: CAWSPPGTAYHQPQHF; CDR3 DNA: TGTGCCTGGAGTCCACCGGGGACCGCCTATCACCAGCCCCAGCATTTT
D gene: TRBD1; V gene: TRBV15; J gene: TRBJ2-7; clone size: .; CDR3 protein: CATSRELSGGWQYF; CDR3 DNA: TGTGCCACCAGCAGAGAACTTTCAGGGGGTTGGCAGTACTTC
D gene: .; V gene: TRBV14; J gene: TRBJ1-3; clone size: .; CDR3 protein: CASSHRWGDNTIYF; CDR3 DNA: TGTGCCAGCAGCCATCGGTGGGGAGACAACACCATATATTTT
D gene: .; V gene: TRBV2; J gene: TRBJ1-1; clone size: .; CDR3 protein: CASSVVPGNTEAFF; CDR3 DNA: TGTGCCAGCAGTGTGGTTCCCGGGAACACTGAAGCTTTCTTT
D gene: TRBD1; V gene: TRBV9; J gene: TRBJ1-4; clone size: .; CDR3 protein: CASSPGQTNEKLFF; CDR3 DNA: TGTGCCAGCAGCCCGGGACAGACTAATGAAAAACTGTTTTTT
D gene: .; V gene: TRBV5-4; J gene: TRBJ1-1; clone size: .; CDR3 protein: CASSLVTGRVYRETEAFF; CDR3 DNA: TGTGCCAGCAGCTTGGTTACTGGCAGGGTTTACAGGGAGACTGAAGCTTTCTTT
D gene: .; V gene: TRBV9; J gene: TRBJ2-1; clone size: .; CDR3 protein: CASSVEQEGFNEQFF; CDR3 DNA: TGTGCCAGCAGCGTAGAGCAGGAAGGGTTCAATGAGCAGTTCTTC
D gene: .; V gene: TRBV30; J gene: TRBJ2-2; clone size: .; CDR3 protein: CAWTPLQDTGELFF; CDR3 DNA: TGTGCCTGGACCCCCTTACAGGACACCGGGGAGCTGTTTTTT
D gene: TRBD1; V gene: TRBV30; J gene: TRBJ1-2; clone size: once; CDR3 protein: CAWSVGQGYGYTF; CDR3 DNA: TGTGCCTGGAGTGTAGGACAGGGGTATGGCTACACCTTC